This entry lists 32 T cell receptor beta chains sequenced from one sample in a study of PD-L1 blockade in urothelial cancer. The sample's time point: peripheral blood 6 weeks after treatment start. Method: immunoSEQ multiplex PCR; TCRdb's copy keeps in-frame clones and lacks some. The sample yields tens of thousands of clones, more than 80% seen once. The sequencing used PBMCs, collected around atezolizumab (anti-PD-L1) treatment. All receptors come from a man in his sixties or seventies with urothelial cancer.

The V call is TRBV28, the J call TRBJ1-5; D gene ambiguous. The CDR3 runs 15 residues. V was trimmed by 6 bases and J by 5 bases, leaving 17 bases between them. Germline CDR1 is MDHEN and CDR2 is SYDVKM. The CDR3 DNA sequence: TGTGCCAGCAGGTTTAGACTAGGGTCCGATCAGCCCCAGCATTTT. This encodes CASRFRLGSDQPQHF.

The CDR3 DNA sequence: TGTGCCAGCAGCCGAGACAGGACCCAAGAGACCCAGTACTTC. It codes for CASSRDRTQETQYF. V is TRBV6-6 and J is TRBJ2-5; possible D gene TRBD1, 6 bases. Trimming took 6 bases from V and 1 from J, leaving 12 bases between them. Germline CDR1 is MNHNY and CDR2 is SVGAGI (reference sequence). This CDR3 spans 14 amino acids.

The V and J genes are TRBV5-1 and TRBJ2-5, with 7 bases that match TRBD2. In germline, CDR1 is SGHRS, CDR2 YFSETQ. The CDR3 extends over 14 amino acids. V trimming: 6 bases; J trimming: 2 bases; junction bases outside the gene matches: 7. CDR3 sequence reads: CASTPGGGQETQYF. The CDR3 region has the DNA TGCGCCAGCACCCCGGGGGGAGGGCAAGAGACCCAGTACTTC.

The chain has TRBV28 and TRBJ2-7; 7 bases are a match to TRBD1. The ends lost 5 bases at V and 5 bases at J; junction bases unmatched: 18. CDR3 length: 17 residues. CDR1 and CDR2 from the germline V gene are MDHEN and SYDVKM. The CDR3 DNA sequence: TGTGCCAGCAGTCCCTTCAGGGGGTACGGGATTAAGGACGAGCAGTACTTC. It codes for CASSPFRGYGIKDEQYF.

V and J are TRBV6-1 and TRBJ2-3, with 7 bases lining up with TRBD2. Germline loops: CDR1 MNHNS, CDR2 SASEGT. The ends lost 7 bases at V and 5 bases at J; junction bases unmatched: 9. The CDR3 is made up of 14 amino acids. The CDR3 reads CASMRERRGDTQYF. The CDR3 bases are TGTGCCAGCATGCGGGAGAGACGAGGAGATACGCAGTATTTT.

The chain links TRBV7-8 to TRBJ2-5; D may be TRBD1 (5 bases). Germline V gene data show CDR1 as SGHVS and CDR2 as FQNEAQ. V was shortened by 0 bases and J by 6 bases, with 20 bases between the two germline ends. The length of the CDR3 is 17 residues. The CDR3 region is CASSLAQTAIYWKTQYF. CDR3 nucleotides: TGTGCCAGCAGCTTAGCGCAGACAGCAATCTATTGGAAGACCCAGTACTTC.

V and J are TRBV7-2 and TRBJ1-3; D gene ambiguous. V lost 5 bases and J 4 bases, leaving 18 bases between the germline ends. The CDR3 loop spans 16 amino acids. The germline V gene has CDR1 SGHTA and CDR2 FQGNSA. The CDR3 DNA is TGTGCCAGCAGCCCCCTCGTGTCGTATCCCGGAAACACCATATATTTT. Its translation is CASSPLVSYPGNTIYF.

This clone was detected once. The gene calls are TRBV14 and TRBJ2-1; 13 bases map to TRBD2. Germline loops: CDR1 SGHDN, CDR2 FVKESK. J was trimmed by 2 bases and V by 7 bases; bases with no gene match: 5. This CDR3 is built from 16 residues. The DNA of the CDR3 is TGTGCCAGCACGGCAGGGACTAGCGGGGCCTACAATGAGCAGTTCTTC. Residues: CASTAGTSGAYNEQFF.

This sequence joins TRBV27 and TRBJ2-7, with D perhaps TRBD2 (6 bases). Germline loops: CDR1 MNHEY, CDR2 SMNVEV (reference sequence). V lost 5 bases and J 5 bases, leaving 13 bases between the germline ends. The CDR3 is 13 amino acids. The CDR3 DNA reads TGTGCCAGCAGTCCCGCGGGGAGCAACGAGCAGTACTTC. Protein sequence: CASSPAGSNEQYF.

The chain recombines TRBV9 with TRBJ2-1; D not resolved. Trimming took off 4 bases at V and 4 bases at J, with 12 bases between the two ends. The CDR3 is 14 residues long. Germline V gene lookup returns CDR1 SGDLS and CDR2 YYNGEE. The CDR3 nucleotides read TGTGCCAGCAGCCCCGCCCAGGCGTACAATGAGCAGTTCTTC. Translated: CASSPAQAYNEQFF.

The genes are TRBV9 and TRBJ2-3, with TRBD2 as a possible D gene (7 bases). V dropped 1 base and J dropped 2 bases, with 8 bases sitting between them. The CDR3 has 14 amino acids. Germline V lookup: CDR1 SGDLS, CDR2 YYNGEE. The CDR3 DNA is TGTGCCAGCAGCGTACGGGGGGCCACAGATACGCAGTATTTT. Amino acids: CASSVRGATDTQYF. Full variable domain (outside the CDR3, taken from reference TRBV9 and TRBJ2-3): DSGVTQTPKHLITATGQRVTLRCSPRSGDLSVYWYQQSLDQGLQFLIQYYNGEERAKGNILERFSAQQFPDLHSELNLSSLELGDSALYFCASSVRGATDTQYFGPGTRLTVL.

V is TRBV7-8 and J is TRBJ2-7; D ambiguous. CDR1 is SGHVS and CDR2 is FQNEAQ in the germline V gene. Trimming took off 3 bases at V and 5 bases at J, with 23 bases between the two ends. The CDR3 has 17 amino acids. CDR3 residues: CASSLSSWVLRLNEQYF. DNA of the CDR3: TGTGCCAGCAGCTTGAGTAGCTGGGTTTTAAGGTTGAACGAGCAGTACTTC.

The CDR3 sequence is CASTHLLTSGYNEQFF. CDR3 nucleotide sequence: TGTGCCAGCACCCATCTTTTGACTAGCGGTTACAATGAGCAGTTCTTC. The J gene is TRBJ2-1, the V gene TRBV27; 9 bases match TRBD2. Germline trimming cut 7 bases from V and 4 bases from J; bases unmatched to any gene: 11. Germline V CDR1 and CDR2: MNHEY, SMNVEV (reference sequence). The CDR3 consists of 16 residues.

Only a few counts were recorded for this clone. The chain recombines TRBV2 with TRBJ1-2; 7 bases are shared with TRBD1. After removal of 4 bases from V and 6 bases from J, the junction contained 5 bases not matched to a gene. Germline CDR1 SNHLY, CDR2 FYNNEI. CDR3 length: 13 amino acids. Here the CDR3 reads CASSVDRVNGYTF. Here the CDR3 DNA reads TGTGCCAGCAGTGTAGACAGGGTCAATGGCTACACCTTC.

This clone was counted a few times. The V call is TRBV6-1, the J call TRBJ2-2; TRBD2 might be the D (7 bases). Germline assignment: CDR1 MNHNS and CDR2 SASEGT. Deletions cut 8 bases from V and 1 base from J, with 14 bases between. The CDR3 is 15 residues long. For the CDR3, the DNA is TGTGCCAGCCGGGGGGCGGCAGGGAACACCGGGGAGCTGTTTTTT. Translation gives CASRGAAGNTGELFF.

This clone was found a few times. The J gene is TRBJ1-1, the V gene TRBV10-3; 8 bases match TRBD1. This CDR3 has 13 residues. Germline loops: CDR1 ENHRY, CDR2 SYGVKD. The trim removed 10 bases at V and 0 bases at J, leaving 4 bases unmatched. The CDR3 protein is CATQGALNTEAFF. The CDR3 coding sequence is TGTGCCACGCAGGGGGCGCTGAACACTGAAGCTTTCTTT.

This clone was counted only a few times. The rearrangement joins TRBV10-1 to TRBJ2-7, with 12 bases that match TRBD2. Trimming cost V 10 bases and J 5 bases; bases outside gene matches: 15. This CDR3 has 16 amino acids. The germline CDR1 and CDR2 sequences are WNHNN and SYGVQD (reference sequence). The CDR3 nucleotides read TGCGCCAACCGTGAGCGGCTAGCGGGAGGGCGCCACGAGCAGTACTTC. Protein: CANRERLAGGRHEQYF.

The V and J genes are TRBV9 and TRBJ2-7; 8 bases are shared with TRBD2. CDR1 SGDLS and CDR2 YYNGEE come from the germline V gene. The CDR3 is 14 residues long. V lost 0 bases, J lost 3 bases, and 2 bases stayed unmatched. CDR3: CASSVGAGGYEQYF. In nucleotides, the CDR3 is TGTGCCAGCAGCGTAGGTGCGGGAGGCTACGAGCAGTACTTC.

In its sample, this clone was seen once. The chain links TRBV2 to TRBJ2-7, with TRBD2 as a possible D gene (6 bases). Trimming removed 6 bases from V and 0 bases from J, with 6 bases in between. Germline CDR1 SNHLY, CDR2 FYNNEI. This CDR3 comprises 12 residues. CDR3 residues: CASSGGSYEQYF. CDR3 DNA sequence: TGTGCCAGCAGCGGGGGCTCCTACGAGCAGTACTTC.

The genes are TRBV7-8 and TRBJ2-7; TRBD1 is a possible D gene (6 bases). The CDR3 consists of 14 residues. Per the germline V gene, CDR1 is SGHVS and CDR2 is FQNEAQ. V was clipped by 4 bases and J by 9 bases, with 19 bases between them. The CDR3, as DNA: TGTGCCAGCAGCTCCGGGACAAAGGCGGACGGGCAGTACTTC. It translates to CASSSGTKADGQYF.

The rearrangement uses TRBV4-1 and TRBJ2-3; D uncertain. V lost 0 bases to trimming and J lost 2 bases, with 6 bases between them. Looked up from germline, CDR1 is MGHRA and CDR2 is YSYEKL. The CDR3 extends over 14 amino acids. DNA for the CDR3: TGCGCCAGCAGCCAAGAGAGGTCCACAGATACGCAGTATTTT. Residues: CASSQERSTDTQYF.

Regarding this clone: An end of the junction does not agree with germline; a read error may underlie this. The V call is TRBV2, the J call TRBJ2-7; a possible D gene is TRBD2 (5 bases). Germline CDR1 SNHLY, CDR2 FYNNEI. This CDR3 comprises 11 residues. CDR3 in DNA: TGTGCCAGCAGCGTACAGCGGTGGACGCACTTC. Translation gives CASSVQRWTHF.

The chain carries TRBV7-6 and TRBJ2-2; the match to TRBD1 covers 9 bases. Per the germline V gene, CDR1 is SGHVS and CDR2 is FNYEAQ. With 10 bases clipped from V and 6 bases from J, the junction kept 9 bases outside the gene matches. CDR3 length: 14 residues. CDR3: CATGNRGRAGELFF. CDR3 coding DNA: TGTGCCACCGGTAACAGGGGGCGGGCCGGGGAGCTGTTTTTT.

The chain employs TRBV29-1 and TRBJ1-2; D unresolved. The length of the CDR3 is 12 residues. Trimming removed 1 base at V and 7 bases at J, with 10 bases between. The germline gives CDR1 SQVTM, CDR2 ANQGSEA. This CDR3 is CSVEAGVGGYTF. The CDR3 region has the DNA TGCAGCGTTGAAGCGGGAGTAGGTGGCTACACCTTC. The full variable domain, in which reference TRBV29-1 and TRBJ1-2 provide the parts outside the CDR3, is SAVISQKPSRDICQRGTSLTIQCQVDSQVTMMFWYRQQPGQSLTLIATANQGSEATYESGFVIDKFPISRPNLTFSTLTVSNMSPEDSSIYLCSVEAGVGGYTFGSGTRLTVV.

The J gene is TRBJ2-7, the V gene TRBV21-1; TRBD1 is the table's D call, not checked against the DNA. TRBV21-1 counts as a pseudogene. This CDR3 contains 17 residues. This chain's CDR3 is CASSPLGYRKPYYEQYF. DNA of the CDR3: TGTGCCAGCAGCCCCCTTGGGTACAGAAAACCCTACTACGAGCAGTACTTC.

The V and J genes are TRBV19 and TRBJ2-5; 9 nucleotides align to TRBD2. Germline CDR1 LNHDA, CDR2 SQIVND (reference sequence). Losses at the gene ends were 10 bases for V and 4 bases for J; bases not matched to a gene: 13. The CDR3 runs 15 residues. CDR3 DNA sequence: TGTGCCACCAGCGTAGCGGGAGCTAGTGGAGAGACCCAGTACTTC. It codes for CATSVAGASGETQYF.

The CDR3 region is CASSLTGAAKNIQYF. The DNA of the CDR3 is TGTGCCAGCAGCCTCACAGGTGCGGCCAAAAACATTCAGTACTTC. The V and J genes are TRBV11-2 and TRBJ2-4, with D possibly TRBD1 on 5 matching bases. V shed 5 bases and J shed 1 base, with 12 bases lying between them. Germline V lookup: CDR1 SGHAT, CDR2 FQNNGV. The CDR3 covers 15 residues.

This sequence joins TRBV5-1 and TRBJ1-1; unclear D gene. V lost 4 bases to trimming and J lost 3 bases, with 10 bases between them. The CDR3 is made up of 13 amino acids. In germline, CDR1 is SGHRS, CDR2 YFSETQ. CDR3 nucleotides: TGCGCCAGCAGCCTCCCCCCCGACACTGAAGCTTTCTTT. Translated, it gives CASSLPPDTEAFF.

This chain joins TRBV7-8 and TRBJ1-5; 12 nucleotides agree with TRBD1. The germline CDR1 and CDR2 sequences are SGHVS and FQNEAQ. The ends lost 1 base at V and 3 bases at J; junction bases unmatched: 7. CDR3 length equals 18 residues. CDR3 coding DNA: TGTGCCAGCAGCTTAGACTCCCGGGACAGGGGGCACAATCAGCCCCAGCATTTT. Its translation is CASSLDSRDRGHNQPQHF.

The genes are TRBV4-1 and TRBJ1-2, with a possible D match to TRBD1 (6 bases). V lost 4 bases to trimming and J lost 6 bases, with 21 bases between them. Germline V lookup: CDR1 MGHRA, CDR2 YSYEKL. The CDR3 length is 16 residues. This CDR3 is CASSRYRVNILDGYTF. In DNA form, the CDR3 reads TGCGCCAGCAGCCGATACAGGGTAAACATATTGGATGGCTACACCTTC.

This chain uses TRBV7-3 with TRBJ2-3, with D possibly TRBD1 on 6 matching bases. V gave up 3 bases and J gave up 10 bases, with 20 bases separating them. CDR3 size: 15 residues. The germline V gene has CDR1 SGHTA and CDR2 FQGTGA. The CDR3 sequence is CASSLGTGLSFAQYF. CDR3 in DNA: TGTGCCAGCAGCTTGGGAACAGGGTTGTCGTTCGCGCAGTATTTT.

The chain couples TRBV28 to TRBJ1-2, with TRBD1 identical over 9 bases. The CDR3 loop spans 14 amino acids. J was trimmed by 4 bases and V by 10 bases; bases with no gene match: 10. The germline gives CDR1 MDHEN, CDR2 SYDVKM. CDR3 sequence (DNA): TGTGCCACGACGATACAGGGGGCTTCCTATGGCTACACCTTC. The encoded protein is CATTIQGASYGYTF.